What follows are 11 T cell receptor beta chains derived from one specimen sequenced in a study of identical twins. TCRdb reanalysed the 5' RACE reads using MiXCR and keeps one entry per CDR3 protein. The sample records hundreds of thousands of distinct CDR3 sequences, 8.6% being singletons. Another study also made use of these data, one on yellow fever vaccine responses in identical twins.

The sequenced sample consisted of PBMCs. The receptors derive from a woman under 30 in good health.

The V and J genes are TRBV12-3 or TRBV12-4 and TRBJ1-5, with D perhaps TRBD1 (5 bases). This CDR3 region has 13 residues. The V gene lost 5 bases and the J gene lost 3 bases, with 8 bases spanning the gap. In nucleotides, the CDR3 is TGTGCCAGCAGTACAGGAATCAATCAGCCCCAGCATTTT. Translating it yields CASSTGINQPQHF.

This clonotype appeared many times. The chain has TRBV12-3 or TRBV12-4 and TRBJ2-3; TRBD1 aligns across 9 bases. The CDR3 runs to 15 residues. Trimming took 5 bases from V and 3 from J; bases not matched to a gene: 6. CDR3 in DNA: TGTGCCAGCAGTCCGACAGGGGGTATGACAGATACGCAGTATTTT. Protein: CASSPTGGMTDTQYF.

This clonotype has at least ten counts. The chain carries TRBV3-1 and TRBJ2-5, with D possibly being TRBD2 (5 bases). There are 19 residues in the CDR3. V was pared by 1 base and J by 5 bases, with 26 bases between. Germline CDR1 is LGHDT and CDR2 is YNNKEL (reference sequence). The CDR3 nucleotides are TGTGCCAGCAGCCAAGTTGGGTTTGTACTCGCGGGCAACCGGGAGACCCAGTACTTC. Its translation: CASSQVGFVLAGNRETQYF.

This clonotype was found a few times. DNA for the CDR3: TGCAGCGTTGTTCGGTTGGGGGACAGGGGAGGAGCGGGCTACAATGAGCAGTTCTTC. Translation: CSVVRLGDRGGAGYNEQFF. The chain couples TRBV29-1 to TRBJ2-1; 10 bases align to TRBD1. Germline V CDR1 and CDR2: SQVTM, ANQGSEA. The CDR3 sequence is 19 residues long. V dropped 4 bases and J dropped 3; count of bases not matched to a gene: 18.

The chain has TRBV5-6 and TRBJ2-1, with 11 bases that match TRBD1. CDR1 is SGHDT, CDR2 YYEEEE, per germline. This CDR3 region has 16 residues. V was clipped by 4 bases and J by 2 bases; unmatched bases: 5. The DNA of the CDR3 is TGTGCCAGCAGCCTAAAGGACAGGGGGCCCTACAATGAGCAGTTCTTC. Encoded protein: CASSLKDRGPYNEQFF.

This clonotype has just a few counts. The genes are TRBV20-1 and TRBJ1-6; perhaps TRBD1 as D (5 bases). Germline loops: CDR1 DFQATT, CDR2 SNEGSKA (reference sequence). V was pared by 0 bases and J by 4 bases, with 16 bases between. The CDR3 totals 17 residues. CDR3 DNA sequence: TGCAGTGCTAGAGATGGCAGGGCCCCAGGTTATAATTCACCCCTCCACTTT. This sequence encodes CSARDGRAPGYNSPLHF.

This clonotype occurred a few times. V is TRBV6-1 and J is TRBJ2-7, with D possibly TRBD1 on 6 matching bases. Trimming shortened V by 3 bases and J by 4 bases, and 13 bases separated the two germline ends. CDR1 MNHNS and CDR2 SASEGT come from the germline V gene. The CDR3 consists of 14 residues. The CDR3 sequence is CASSEDPGVYEQYF. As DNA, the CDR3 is TGTGCCAGCAGTGAGGATCCAGGGGTGTACGAGCAGTACTTC.

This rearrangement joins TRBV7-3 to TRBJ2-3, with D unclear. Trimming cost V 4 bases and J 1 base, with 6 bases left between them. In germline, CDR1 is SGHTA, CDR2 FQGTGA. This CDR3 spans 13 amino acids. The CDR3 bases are TGTGCCAGCAGCTCCGACGGCACAGATACGCAGTATTTT. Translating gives CASSSDGTDTQYF. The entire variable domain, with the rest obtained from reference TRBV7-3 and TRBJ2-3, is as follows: GAGVSQTPSNKVTEKGKYVELRCDPISGHTALYWYRQSLGQGPEFLIYFQGTGAADDSGLPNDRFFAVRPEGSVSTLKIQRTERGDSAVYLCASSSDGTDTQYFGPGTRLTVL.

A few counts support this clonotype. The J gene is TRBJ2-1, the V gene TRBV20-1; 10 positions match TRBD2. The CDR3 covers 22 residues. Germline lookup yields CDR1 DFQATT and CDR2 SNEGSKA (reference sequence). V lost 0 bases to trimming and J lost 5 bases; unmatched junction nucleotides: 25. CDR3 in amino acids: CSARDEGWLAGDEGHPDNEQFF. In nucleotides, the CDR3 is TGCAGTGCTAGAGATGAAGGGTGGCTAGCGGGAGATGAGGGTCATCCCGACAATGAGCAGTTCTTC.

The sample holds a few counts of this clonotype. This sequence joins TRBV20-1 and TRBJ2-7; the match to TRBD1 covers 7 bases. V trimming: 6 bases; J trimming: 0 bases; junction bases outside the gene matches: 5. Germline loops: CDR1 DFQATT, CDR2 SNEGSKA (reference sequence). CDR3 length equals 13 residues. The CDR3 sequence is CSAVQGSSYEQYF. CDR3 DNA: TGCAGTGCCGTACAGGGGAGCTCCTACGAGCAGTACTTC.

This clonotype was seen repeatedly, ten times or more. The CDR3 sequence is CASGGYPLHF. The CDR3 region has the DNA TGTGCCAGCGGGGGTTACCCCCTCCACTTT. The chain has TRBV11-2 and TRBJ1-6; D may be TRBD1 (5 bases). Germline assignment: CDR1 SGHAT and CDR2 FQNNGV. The CDR3 spans 10 residues. Trimming took off 8 bases at V and 13 bases at J, with 9 bases between the two ends.